This T cell receptor (beta chain) stems from a study of blood T cell repertoires in COVID-19. Profiling relied on immunoSEQ multiplex PCR, and the TCRdb table lists in-frame clones only, not all of them. Here the sample spans about 440,000 clones, approximately 88% being singletons. Trimming cost V 2 bases and J 2 bases, with 6 bases left between them. CDR3 length: 13 residues. From germline, CDR1 is SNHLY and CDR2 FYNNEI. The rearrangement uses TRBV2 and TRBJ2-5; unclear D gene. Sequenced material: peripheral blood. This sequence was found in a woman in her 50s with COVID-19, enrolled during active disease. As DNA, the CDR3 is TGTGCCAGCAGTGAATGGCAGCAAGAGACCCAGTACTTC. As protein: CASSEWQQETQYF.